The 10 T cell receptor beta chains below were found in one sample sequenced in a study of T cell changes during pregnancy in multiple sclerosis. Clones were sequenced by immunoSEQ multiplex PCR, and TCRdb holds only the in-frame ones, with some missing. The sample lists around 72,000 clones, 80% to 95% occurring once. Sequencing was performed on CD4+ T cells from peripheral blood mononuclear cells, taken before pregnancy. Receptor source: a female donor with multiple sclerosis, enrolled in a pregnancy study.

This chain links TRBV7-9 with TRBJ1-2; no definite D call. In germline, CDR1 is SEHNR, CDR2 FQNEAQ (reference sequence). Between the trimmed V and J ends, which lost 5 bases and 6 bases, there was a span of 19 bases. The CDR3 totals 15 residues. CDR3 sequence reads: CASSPRTLTLDGYTF. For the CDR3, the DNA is TGTGCCAGCAGCCCACGAACCCTGACTCTCGATGGCTACACCTTC.

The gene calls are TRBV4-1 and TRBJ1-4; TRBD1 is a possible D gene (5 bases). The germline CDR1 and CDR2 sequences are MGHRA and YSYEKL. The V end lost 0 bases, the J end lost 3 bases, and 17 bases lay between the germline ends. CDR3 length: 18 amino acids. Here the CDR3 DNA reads TGCGCCAGCAGCCAAGACGACATGGGGCTCATTTCTAATGAAAAACTGTTTTTT. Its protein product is CASSQDDMGLISNEKLFF.

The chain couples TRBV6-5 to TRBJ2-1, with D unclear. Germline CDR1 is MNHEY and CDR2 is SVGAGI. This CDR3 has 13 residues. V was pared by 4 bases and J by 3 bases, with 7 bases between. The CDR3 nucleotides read TGTGCCAGCAGTTCCCCAGTCTACAATGAGCAGTTCTTC. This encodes CASSSPVYNEQFF.

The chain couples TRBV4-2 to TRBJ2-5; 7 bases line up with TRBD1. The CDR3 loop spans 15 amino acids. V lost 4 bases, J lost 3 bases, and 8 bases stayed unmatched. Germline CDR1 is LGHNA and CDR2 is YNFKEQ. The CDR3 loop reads CASSPGGPGEETQYF. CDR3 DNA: TGTGCCAGCAGCCCAGGGGGTCCAGGGGAAGAGACCCAGTACTTC.

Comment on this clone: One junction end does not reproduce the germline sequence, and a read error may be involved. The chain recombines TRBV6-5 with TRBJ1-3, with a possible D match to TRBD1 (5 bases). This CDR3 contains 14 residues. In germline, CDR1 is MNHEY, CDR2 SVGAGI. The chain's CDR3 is CASRERQTGNTIYF. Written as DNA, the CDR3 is TGTGCTAGCAGGGAAAGACAAACTGGAAACACCATATATTTT.

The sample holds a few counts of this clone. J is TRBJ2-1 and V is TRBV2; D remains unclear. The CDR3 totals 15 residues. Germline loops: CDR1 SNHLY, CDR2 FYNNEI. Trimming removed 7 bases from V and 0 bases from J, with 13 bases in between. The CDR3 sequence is CASMWRLSSYNEQFF. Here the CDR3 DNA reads TGTGCCAGCATGTGGCGGTTGAGCTCCTACAATGAGCAGTTCTTC.

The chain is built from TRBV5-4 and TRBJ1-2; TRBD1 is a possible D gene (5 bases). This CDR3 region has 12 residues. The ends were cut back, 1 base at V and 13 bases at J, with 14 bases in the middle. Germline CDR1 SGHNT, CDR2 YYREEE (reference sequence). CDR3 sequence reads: CASSLSQGTGTF. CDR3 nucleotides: TGTGCCAGCAGCTTGAGTCAGGGAACCGGCACCTTC.

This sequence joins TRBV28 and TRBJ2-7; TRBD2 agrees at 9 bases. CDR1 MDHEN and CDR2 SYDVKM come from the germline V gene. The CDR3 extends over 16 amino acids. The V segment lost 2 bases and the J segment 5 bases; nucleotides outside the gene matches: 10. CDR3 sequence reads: CASSLEVAGAAHEQYF. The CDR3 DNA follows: TGTGCCAGCAGTTTAGAGGTAGCGGGAGCCGCCCACGAGCAGTACTTC. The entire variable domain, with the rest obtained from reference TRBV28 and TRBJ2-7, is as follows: DVKVTQSSRYLVKRTGEKVFLECVQDMDHENMFWYRQDPGLGLRLIYFSYDVKMKEKGDIPEGYSVSREKKERFSLILESASTNQTSMYLCASSLEVAGAAHEQYFGPGTRLTVT.

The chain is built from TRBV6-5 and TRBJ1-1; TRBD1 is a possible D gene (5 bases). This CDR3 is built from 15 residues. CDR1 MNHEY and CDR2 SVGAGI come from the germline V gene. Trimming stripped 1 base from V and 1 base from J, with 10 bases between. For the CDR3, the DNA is TGTGCCAGCAGTTACTTGGGGCAGGGGAACACTGAAGCTTTCTTT. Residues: CASSYLGQGNTEAFF.

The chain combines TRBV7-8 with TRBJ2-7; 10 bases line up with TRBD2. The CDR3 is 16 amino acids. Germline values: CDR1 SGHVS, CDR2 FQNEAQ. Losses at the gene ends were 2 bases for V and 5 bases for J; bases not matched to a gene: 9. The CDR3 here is CASSLLSSGSINEQYF. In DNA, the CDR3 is TGTGCCAGCAGCTTACTATCTAGCGGGAGTATAAACGAGCAGTACTTC.